This T cell receptor beta chain was profiled in a study of blood T cells in healthy people across ages. Findings and limits, study-wide: Unsorted PBMC material precluded a definitive naive versus antigen-experienced comparison. It was not known whether donors were CMV positive (a possible confounder of expanded clonotype changes).

A second 7 to 11 cycle PCR used barcoded and J-beta primers. Each cDNA molecule was tagged by a template-switch adaptor that had 12 random nucleotides. Each CDR3 protein is one row after TCRdb ran MiXCR on the 5' RACE reads. The sample contains about 720,000 distinct CDR3 sequences, about a fifth of which appear only once. There are a few counts of this clonotype. Its antigen is unidentified. V was cut by 4 bases and J by 8 bases, with 14 bases left in between. CDR1 and CDR2 (germline): KGHSY, FQNENV. The CDR3 consists of 14 residues. There were healthy Caucasian individuals from Russia, aged about 6 to 90, serving as donors.

The sample comprised blood. The TCR originated in a man aged 65 to 85 in good health. V gene TRBV16 combines with J gene TRBJ1-4; D is undetermined. The CDR3 loop reads CASSPWTAREKLFF. DNA for the CDR3: TGTGCCAGCAGCCCATGGACTGCGAGGGAAAAACTGTTTTTT.